This entry describes one TCR beta chain. Which antigen it targets is not known. No qualities accompany the bases; no much larger clone lies one base away. Genomic DNA was isolated from the sorted cells so that the TCRbeta CDR3 region could be sequenced. The immunoSEQ Assay was used for sequencing of TCRbeta CDR3 regions. TCRdb limited this immuneACCESS table to in-frame rearrangements with V and J called. A share of clones is missing; checked studies link under half to unresolved V genes, and the rest is unexplained. This sample has tens of thousands of clones in its table, and over 85% of those were observed once. Around 0.32% of the sample comes from the top ten. Patients with autoimmune disease history or receiving systemic immunosuppression were excluded from the trial. Peripheral blood for TCR sequencing was collected from all dose cohorts at baseline, on cycle 4 day 1, and on cycle 7 day 1. The samples were drawn from a first-in-human, open-label, multicenter phase I dose-escalation trial of ivuxolimab. Adults with locally advanced or metastatic melanoma, renal cell carcinoma, hepatocellular carcinoma or head and neck squamous cell carcinoma were enrolled in the trial. Before TCR sequencing, CD4+ T cells and CD8+ T cells from peripheral blood were sorted into separate populations.

These data belong to a study of OX40 agonist ivuxolimab in advanced cancers. Some background on the complete study: Ivuxolimab was an agonistic, fully human IgG2 monoclonal antibody directed against OX40 (CD134), a costimulatory receptor. The dose-escalation cohort was about 86% male with a mean age of approximately 60 years, ranging from roughly 20 to 80. The paper covers the monotherapy dose-escalation part of the phase I ivuxolimab trial, which included N = 52 patients. Among the 50 to 55 dose-escalation patients, around 20 had hepatocellular carcinoma, around 15 melanoma, 9 renal cell carcinoma and 9 head and neck cancer. Partial responses occurred in three dose-escalation patients: two with cutaneous melanoma and one with hepatocellular carcinoma. The purpose of peripheral TCRbeta sequencing was to test whether ivuxolimab changed TCR sequence diversity and led to clonal T-cell expansion. Prior anti-PD-1, anti-PD-L1 or anti-CTLA-4 therapy was permitted, and approximately 41% of dose-escalation patients had received checkpoint inhibitors. Intravenous ivuxolimab was administered to patients every 2 weeks at six dose levels: 0.01, 0.1, 0.3, 1.5, 3 and 10 mg/kg. Results the study describes overall, beyond this receptor: At doses of 0.1 to 3.0 mg/kg, clonal expansion of both CD4+ and CD8+ T cells in blood was seen between baseline and week 6. After ivuxolimab, more expanded clones were found on average in CD8+ T cells than in CD4+ T cells. Low levels of normalized T-cell clonal expansion were also seen in some nonresponding patients. In partial responders in the 0.1-3.0 mg/kg groups, normalized peripheral clonal expansion was found to be among the lowest, especially among CD8+ T cells. The antigen specificity of the clonally expanded peripheral T cells was not determined.

The V end loses 4 bases and the J end loses 5 bases, and a stretch of 21 bases separates them. The CDR3 spans 16 residues, from the cysteine through the phenylalanine. CDR3 DNA only is kept here, 48 bases in frame from base 1. CDR1 SGHTS and CDR2 YDEGEE were looked up in the germline V gene. The sequence came from an adult with an advanced solid tumor such as melanoma, head and neck, liver or kidney cancer. The rearrangement combines TRBV5-8 with TRBJ2-5; the D gene could be TRBD1 or TRBD2, each one agreeing over 6 bases. Specimen: CD4+ or CD8+ T cells sorted from blood, collected in a trial of the OX40 agonist ivuxolimab. The CDR3 here reads CASSPGSLGGAETQYF. The DNA reads as follows: TGTGCCAGCAGCCCGGGCTCCTTGGGGGGCGCGGAGACCCAGTACTTC.